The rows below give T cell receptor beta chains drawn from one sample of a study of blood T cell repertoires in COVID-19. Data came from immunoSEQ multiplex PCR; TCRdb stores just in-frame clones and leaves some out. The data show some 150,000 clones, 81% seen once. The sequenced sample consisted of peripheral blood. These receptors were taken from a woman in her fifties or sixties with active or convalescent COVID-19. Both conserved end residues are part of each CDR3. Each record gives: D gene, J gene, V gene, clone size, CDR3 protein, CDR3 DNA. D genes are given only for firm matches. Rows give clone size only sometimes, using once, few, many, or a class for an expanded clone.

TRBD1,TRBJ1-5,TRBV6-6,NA,CASSYTGTGGKQPQHF,TGTGCCAGCAGTTACACCGGGACAGGGGGAAAACAGCCCCAGCATTTT
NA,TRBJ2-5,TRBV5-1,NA,CASSPGLVREETQYF,TGCGCCAGCAGCCCAGGTTTGGTGAGGGAAGAGACCCAGTACTTC
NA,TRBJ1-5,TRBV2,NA,CASSRVLYEPQHF,TGTGCCAGCAGCAGGGTTCTTTATGAGCCCCAGCATTTT
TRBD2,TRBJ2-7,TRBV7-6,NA,CASSRGTSRQYEQYF,TGTGCCAGCAGCCGCGGGACTAGCCGTCAATACGAGCAGTACTTC
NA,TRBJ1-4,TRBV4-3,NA,CASSRDRTTNEKLFF,TGCGCCAGCAGCCGAGACAGAACAACTAATGAAAAACTGTTTTTT
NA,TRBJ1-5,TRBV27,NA,CASKTSEGNQPQHF,TGTGCCAGCAAAACATCCGAGGGAAATCAGCCCCAGCATTTT
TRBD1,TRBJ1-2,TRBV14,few,CASSQDRTGWYGYTF,TGTGCCAGCAGCCAAGATCGGACAGGGTGGTATGGCTACACCTTC
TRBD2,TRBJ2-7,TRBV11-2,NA,CASSGTSTSGSWDEQYF,TGTGCCAGCAGCGGAACTTCGACTAGCGGGAGTTGGGACGAGCAGTACTTC
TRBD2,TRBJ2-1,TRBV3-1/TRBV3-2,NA,CASSQGGGSINEQFF,TGTGCCAGCAGCCAAGGCGGGGGTAGTATTAATGAGCAGTTCTTC
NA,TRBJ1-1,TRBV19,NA,CASSIKAGNTEAFF,TGTGCCAGTAGTATTAAGGCAGGGAACACTGAAGCTTTCTTT
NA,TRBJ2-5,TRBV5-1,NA,CASSFEAQETQYF,TGCGCCAGCAGCTTTGAGGCCCAAGAGACCCAGTACTTC
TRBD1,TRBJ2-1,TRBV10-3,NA,CATTTRQGTIDNEQFF,TGTGCCACCACTACTCGACAGGGCACAATCGACAATGAGCAGTTCTTC
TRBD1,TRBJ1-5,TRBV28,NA,CASLSGTGRQPQHF,TGTGCCAGCCTTTCCGGGACAGGGCGTCAGCCCCAGCATTTT
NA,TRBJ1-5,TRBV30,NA,CAWSSGKSNQPQHF,TGTGCCTGGAGTTCCGGGAAGAGCAATCAGCCCCAGCATTTT
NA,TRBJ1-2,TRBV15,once,CATSRDLGQTWGYTF,TGTGCCACCAGCAGAGATCTAGGACAAACGTGGGGCTACACCTTC
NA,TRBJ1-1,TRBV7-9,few,CASSLASQGGTEAFF,TGTGCCAGCAGCTTAGCATCTCAGGGCGGCACTGAAGCTTTCTTT
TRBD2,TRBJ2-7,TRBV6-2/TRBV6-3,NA,CASSYRREGPHEQYF,TGTGCCAGCAGTTATCGACGGGAGGGTCCCCACGAGCAGTACTTC
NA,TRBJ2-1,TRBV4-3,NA,CASSLSRASSRNEQFF,TGCGCCAGCAGCCTCAGCCGGGCTAGCAGTCGCAATGAGCAGTTCTTC
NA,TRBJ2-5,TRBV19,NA,CASSIGGGPGETQYF,TGTGCCAGTAGTATAGGAGGCGGCCCAGGGGAGACCCAGTACTTC
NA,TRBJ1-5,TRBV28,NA,CASSFSRDDSNQPQHF,TGTGCCAGCAGTTTTAGCCGGGATGATAGCAATCAGCCCCAGCATTTT
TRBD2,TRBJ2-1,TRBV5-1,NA,CASRPGLAGPSYNEQFF,TGCGCCAGCAGGCCGGGACTAGCGGGTCCCTCCTACAATGAGCAGTTCTTC
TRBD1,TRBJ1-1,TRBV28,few,CASSLAGGLNTEAFF,TGTGCCAGCAGTCTAGCAGGGGGTTTGAACACTGAAGCTTTCTTT
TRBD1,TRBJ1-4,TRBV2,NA,CASSSDRDEKLFF,TGTGCCAGCAGTTCGGACAGGGATGAAAAACTGTTTTTT
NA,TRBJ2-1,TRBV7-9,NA,CASSLGAGIHNEQFF,TGTGCCAGCAGCTTAGGGGCAGGGATACATAATGAGCAGTTCTTC
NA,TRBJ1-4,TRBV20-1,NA,CSASTPSTNEKLFF,TGCAGTGCTAGTACACCATCAACTAATGAAAAACTGTTTTTT
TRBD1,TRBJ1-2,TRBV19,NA,CASSPRTGGANYGYTF,TGTGCCAGTAGTCCCCGCACAGGGGGCGCAAACTATGGCTACACCTTC
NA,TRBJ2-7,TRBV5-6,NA,CASSPLVEPKRYEQYF,TGTGCCAGCAGCCCGCTAGTGGAGCCCAAACGCTACGAGCAGTACTTC
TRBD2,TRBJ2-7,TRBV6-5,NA,CASRTSGTYEQYF,TGTGCCAGCAGGACTAGCGGGACGTACGAGCAGTACTTC
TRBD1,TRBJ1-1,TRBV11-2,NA,CASSSRTGRGTEAFF,TGTGCCAGCAGCTCCCGGACAGGGCGGGGAACTGAAGCTTTCTTT
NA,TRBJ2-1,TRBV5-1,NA,CASSFPQGGHNEQFF,TGCGCCAGCAGCTTCCCACAGGGTGGGCACAATGAGCAGTTCTTC
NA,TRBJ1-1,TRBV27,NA,CASSKDRRNTEAFF,TGTGCCAGCAGTAAGGACAGAAGGAACACTGAAGCTTTCTTT
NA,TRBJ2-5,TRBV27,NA,CASSPSAGWTQYF,TGTGCCAGCAGTCCATCGGCGGGCTGGACCCAGTACTTC
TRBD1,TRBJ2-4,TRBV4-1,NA,CASSQDAGTGWKNIQYF,TGCGCCAGCAGCCAAGATGCGGGGACAGGATGGAAAAACATTCAGTACTTC
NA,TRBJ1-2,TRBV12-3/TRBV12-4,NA,CASSLSLAKGYTF,TGTGCCAGCAGTTTAAGTTTAGCGAAAGGCTACACCTTC
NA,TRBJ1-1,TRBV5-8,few,CASRPRGERAFF,TGTGCCAGCAGGCCGCGCGGGGAGCGAGCTTTCTTT
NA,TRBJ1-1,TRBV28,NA,CASSAEGGALPTEAFF,TGTGCCAGCAGCGCCGAGGGAGGGGCCCTCCCGACTGAAGCTTTCTTT
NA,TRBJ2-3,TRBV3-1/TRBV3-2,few,CASSNLGGQGTQYF,TGTGCCAGCAGTAATTTGGGGGGGCAGGGAACGCAGTATTTT
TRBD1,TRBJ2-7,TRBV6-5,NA,CASSVGQGIEQYF,TGTGCCAGCAGCGTGGGACAGGGCATCGAGCAGTACTTC
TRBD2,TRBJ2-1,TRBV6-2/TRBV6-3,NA,CASSGFGTSGSSYNEQFF,TGTGCCAGCAGCGGATTCGGGACTAGCGGGAGTTCCTACAATGAGCAGTTCTTC